These T cell receptor beta chains were read from a single sample in a study of cytomegalovirus exposure and HLA in healthy donors. Sequencing used immunoSEQ multiplex PCR; TCRdb keeps in-frame clones, though not all of them. Its table records tens of thousands of clones. The specimen was PBMCs. The receptor set was obtained from a woman aged 25-40 years in good health and CMV-seropositive. Each CDR3 is given with its conserved first and last residue. A D gene is named only where the DNA matches it firmly.

d_call | j_call | cdr3_length | v_call | cdr3_nt | cdr3_aa
NA | TRBJ1-2 | 15 | TRBV6-1 | TGTGCCAGCAGCTCACTGGGCAGCCGCCCCCACGGCTACACCTTC | CASSSLGSRPHGYTF
NA | TRBJ1-4 | 15 | TRBV5-4 | TGTGCCAGCAGCAAAACCGGAGACTCAACTGAAAAACTGTTTTTT | CASSKTGDSTEKLFF
NA | TRBJ2-5 | 13 | TRBV19 | TGTGCCAGTAGCAGGGGAAGGCAAGAGACCCAGTACTTC | CASSRGRQETQYF
NA | TRBJ2-7 | 10 | TRBV20-1 | TGCAGTGCTAGATACTACGAGCAGTACTTC | CSARYYEQYF
TRBD1 | TRBJ2-1 | 15 | TRBV7-2 | TGTGCCAGCAGGCCCGACAGGGGATCTTGGAATGAGCAGTTCTTC | CASRPDRGSWNEQFF
TRBD1 | TRBJ2-7 | 15 | TRBV29-1 | TGCAGCGTTGAAGCTCGGGACAGGGCCATCTACGAGCAGTACTTC | CSVEARDRAIYEQYF
NA | TRBJ1-1 | 14 | TRBV11-3 | TGTGCCAGCAGCTTATCAGGCATGAACACTGAAGCTTTCTTT | CASSLSGMNTEAFF
NA | TRBJ1-1 | 15 | TRBV27 | TGTGCCAGCAGTTTATCTTGGGGCTTGGGAACTGAAGCTTTCTTT | CASSLSWGLGTEAFF
TRBD1 | TRBJ1-2 | 13 | TRBV6-1 | TGTGCCAGCAGGGTTCAGGGGGCTGAGGGCTACACCTTC | CASRVQGAEGYTF
TRBD1 | TRBJ2-7 | 14 | TRBV2 | TGTGCCAGCAGGTGGACAGGGGGATTCAACGAGCAGTACTTC | CASRWTGGFNEQYF
TRBD2 | TRBJ2-1 | 16 | TRBV5-4 | TGTGCCAGCAGCCGGGGGACTAGCGGGGGGCACAATGAGCAGTTCTTC | CASSRGTSGGHNEQFF
NA | TRBJ1-6 | 16 | TRBV21-1 | TGTGCCAGCAGCTCCCGGGACAGGCCCAATAATTCACCCCTCCACTTT | CASSSRDRPNNSPLHF
NA | TRBJ1-5 | 13 | TRBV27 | TGTGCCAGCAGTTTATTTATTCGGCAGCCCCAGCATTTT | CASSLFIRQPQHF
NA | TRBJ2-7 | 12 | TRBV7-2 | TGTGCCAGCAGCCTCACCAGGGACGAGCAGTACTTC | CASSLTRDEQYF
NA | TRBJ1-1 | 12 | TRBV19 | TGTGCCAGTAGTGATGGCCGGGAAAAAGCTTTCTTT | CASSDGREKAFF
NA | TRBJ1-5 | 13 | TRBV29-1 | TGCAGCGCCGGGGGGGGGCGCGATCAGCCCCAGCATTTT | CSAGGGRDQPQHF
NA | TRBJ1-1 | 11 | TRBV5-8 | TGTGCCAGCAGCAGGGGCGGTGAAGCTTTCTTT | CASSRGGEAFF
NA | TRBJ2-2 | 15 | TRBV5-1 | TGCGCCAGCAGCTTAAGACTAGACAACACCGGGGAGCTGTTTTTT | CASSLRLDNTGELFF
NA | TRBJ1-2 | 14 | TRBV5-4 | TGTGCCAGCAGCTTGGGACAGGCCGACTATGGCTACACCTTC | CASSLGQADYGYTF
TRBD1 | TRBJ2-7 | 11 | TRBV29-1 | TGCAGCGTTGGGCAGGGGGATGAGCAGTACTTC | CSVGQGDEQYF
TRBD1 | TRBJ1-2 | 15 | TRBV13 | TGTGCCAGCAGCGTTGGGACAGGGGCTAACTATGGCTACACCTTC | CASSVGTGANYGYTF
NA | TRBJ1-6 | 13 | TRBV5-6 | TGTGCCAGCAGTGTGGAGAGTGATGGTCCCCTCCACTTT | CASSVESDGPLHF
TRBD1 | TRBJ1-1 | 16 | TRBV18 | TGTGCCAGCTCCCGGGACAGAACAATTACAAACACTGAAGCTTTCTTT | CASSRDRTITNTEAFF
TRBD2 | TRBJ2-3 | 16 | TRBV5-1 | TGCGCCAGCAGGCCGGAACTAGCGGGGGTATCGGATACGCAGTATTTT | CASRPELAGVSDTQYF
NA | TRBJ1-5 | 16 | TRBV6-5 | TGTGCCAGCAGTTACTCGGGAGAATCAAGCAATCAGCCCCAGCATTTT | CASSYSGESSNQPQHF
NA | TRBJ2-3 | 15 | TRBV5-1 | TGCGCCAGCAGCTTGGCATTAGATTACACAGATACGCAGTATTTT | CASSLALDYTDTQYF
TRBD2 | TRBJ2-2 | 16 | TRBV7-2 | TGTGCCAGCAGCCGACTAGCGGGGGAGCCCCCCGGGGAGCTGTTTTTT | CASSRLAGEPPGELFF
NA | TRBJ1-5 | 13 | TRBV30 | TGTGCCTGGAGTGTAGGAGGGAATCAGCCCCAGCATTTT | CAWSVGGNQPQHF
TRBD1 | TRBJ1-2 | 14 | TRBV7-2 | TGTGCCAGCAGCTTTTCGGGACAGGGGAATGGCTACACCTTC | CASSFSGQGNGYTF
NA | TRBJ1-1 | 18 | TRBV7-9 | TGTGCCCCTAGCCCAAACGGCAGACGGGGGGCCGCCCCCCCTGAAGCTTTCTTT | CAPSPNGRRGAAPPEAFF
TRBD1 | TRBJ1-6 | 13 | TRBV29-1 | TGCAGCGTGATTGACAGGGGGGATTCACCCCTCCACTTT | CSVIDRGDSPLHF
TRBD1 | TRBJ1-5 | 16 | TRBV2 | TGTGCCAGCAGGAGGGGGACAGGGGGCGCCTATCAGCCCCAGCATTTT | CASRRGTGGAYQPQHF
TRBD2 | TRBJ2-3 | 16 | TRBV28 | TGTGCCAGCAGTGCTCCTAGCGGGGGGACCACAGATACGCAGTATTTT | CASSAPSGGTTDTQYF
NA | TRBJ2-2 | 13 | TRBV7-9 | TGTGCCAGCAGCTTAGCCGGGGGCGGGGAGCTGTTTTTT | CASSLAGGGELFF
NA | TRBJ2-4 | 11 | TRBV6-5 | TGTGCCAGCAGTTACTCCCGACGACTATACTTC | CASSYSRRLYF
NA | TRBJ1-2 | 12 | TRBV11-2 | TGTGCCAGCAGCTCACTAGGTCTCGGCTACACCTTC | CASSSLGLGYTF
NA | TRBJ2-7 | 13 | TRBV29-1 | TGCAGCGTTGAGGCAGGTAGTATGTACGAGCAGTACTTC | CSVEAGSMYEQYF
TRBD2 | TRBJ2-3 | 16 | TRBV9 | TGTGCCAGCAGCGACCGACTAGCAGGAGGCACAGATACGCAGTATTTT | CASSDRLAGGTDTQYF
NA | TRBJ1-6 | 16 | TRBV7-9 | TGTGCCAGCAGCCCAGACGGTCAGGGACTCAGTTCACCCCTCCACTTT | CASSPDGQGLSSPLHF
TRBD1 | TRBJ2-2 | 15 | TRBV5-4 | TGTGCCAGCAGCTTGGAACAGGGGTACACCGGGGAGCTGTTTTTT | CASSLEQGYTGELFF
TRBD2 | TRBJ2-5 | 17 | TRBV19 | TGTGCCAGTAGTATATGGCTAGCGGGTCGTCATCTTTCGGAGCAGTACTTC | CASSIWLAGRHLSEQYF
TRBD1 | TRBJ1-5 | 17 | TRBV18 | TGTGCCAGCTCACCAATTGGACAGGGGGCTGGCAATCAGCCCCAGCATTTT | CASSPIGQGAGNQPQHF
NA | TRBJ2-7 | 15 | TRBV5-1 | TGCGCCAGCAGCCGCGCACTTTCCTCACCCCACGAGCAGTACTTC | CASSRALSSPHEQYF
NA | TRBJ2-7 | 17 | TRBV27 | TGTGCCAGCAGCCCAGGTCTAGCGCCCCAGCTAGCCTACGAGCAGTACTTC | CASSPGLAPQLAYEQYF
TRBD2 | TRBJ2-7 | 14 | TRBV2 | TGTGCCAGCAGAATAGCGGGGTCGGGTCAGAAGCAGTACTTC | CASRIAGSGQKQYF
NA | TRBJ1-1 | 14 | TRBV5-1 | TGCGCCAGCAGCACGGGACTTCCGAACACTGAAGCTTTCTTT | CASSTGLPNTEAFF
NA | TRBJ1-1 | 13 | TRBV29-1 | TGCAGCGTTGTTGTAGATATGAACACTGAAGCTTTCTTT | CSVVVDMNTEAFF
TRBD1 | TRBJ1-4 | 17 | TRBV19 | TGTGCCAGTAGTCCCCCACAGGGGGCGAGACTCAATGAAAAACTGTTTTTT | CASSPPQGARLNEKLFF
TRBD2 | TRBJ2-7 | 15 | TRBV4-1 | TGCGCCAGCAGCCAAGTGGGACTAGTTGCCTACGAGCAGTACTTC | CASSQVGLVAYEQYF
NA | TRBJ2-7 | 12 | TRBV6-5 | TGTGCCAGCAGTTACGGGACTGGCGAGCAGTACTTC | CASSYGTGEQYF
TRBD1 | TRBJ2-7 | 14 | TRBV6-5 | TGTGCCAGCAGTTACCTGGGACAGGGCGACGAGCAGTACTTC | CASSYLGQGDEQYF
TRBD1 | TRBJ2-1 | 21 | TRBV19 | TGTGCCAGTAGCAACACGATCCGGGACAGGCACTTACTTTTCTCCTACAATGAGCAGTTCTTC | CASSNTIRDRHLLFSYNEQFF
TRBD1 | TRBJ2-5 | 16 | TRBV5-5 | TGTGCCAGCAGCTGGGGTGGGACAGGGGGTAGGGAGACCCAGTACTTC | CASSWGGTGGRETQYF